The entry below describes one T cell receptor (beta chain). Its antigen is undetermined. With V trimmed by 4 bases and J by 6 bases, 11 bases remained unmatched. Looked up from germline, CDR1 is SGHDT and CDR2 is YYEEEE. This CDR3 is 16 amino acids long. This record belongs to a study of OX40 agonist ivuxolimab in advanced cancers. Study at large: Dose-escalation patients suffered from hepatocellular carcinoma, melanoma, renal cell or head and neck cancer. Findings and caveats of the study: The CD4+ and CD8+ T cells in the blood had expanded clonally by week 6 at 0.1 to 3.0 mg/kg. Relative to CD4+ cells, CD8+ T cells on average had more expanded clones.

Sequencing was performed with immunoSEQ multiplex PCR; in TCRdb, only in-frame clones are kept and a portion is missing. The sample has roughly 70,000 clones, around nine tenths seen once; the top ten hold under 2.5%. This clonotype was obtained from an adult with an advanced solid tumor such as melanoma, head and neck, liver or kidney cancer. The sample was CD4+ or CD8+ T cells sorted from blood, taken in a trial of the OX40 agonist ivuxolimab. The chain uses TRBV5-6 and TRBJ2-1; 9 bases match TRBD2. CDR3 coding DNA: TGTGCCAGCAGCGCTCCGGGACTAGCAGCTACCAATGAGCAGTTCTTC. As protein: CASSAPGLAATNEQFF. Complete variable domain (other parts from reference TRBV5-6 and TRBJ2-1): DAGVTQSPTHLIKTRGQQVTLRCSPKSGHDTVSWYQQALGQGPQFIFQYYEEEERQRGNFPDRFSGHQFPNYSSELNVNALLLGDSALYLCASSAPGLAATNEQFFGPGTRLTVL.